This is a list of T cell receptor beta chains from one sample in a study of cytomegalovirus exposure and HLA in healthy donors. The repertoire was sequenced with immunoSEQ multiplex PCR; TCRdb's copy has only in-frame clones and lacks some. In total, the table holds about 25,000 clones. Sequenced: PBMCs. The receptor set was obtained from a male donor in good health and CMV-seropositive. Both conserved end residues are part of each CDR3. D genes are given only for firm matches.

. | TRBJ2-1 | TRBV23-1 | TGCGCCAGCGCTCGGAAGGAGTATGGTCCGAGCAATGAGCAGTTCTTC | CASARKEYGPSNEQFF
. | TRBJ2-6 | TRBV6-1 | TGTGCCAGCGTCACAGGGCTCTCTGGGGCCAACGTCCTGACTTTC | CASVTGLSGANVLTF
. | TRBJ2-7 | TRBV7-9 | TGTGCCAGCAGCTTAAGCGCCGGGTTCGCCGAGCAGTACTTC | CASSLSAGFAEQYF
. | TRBJ2-7 | TRBV11-2 | TGTGCCAGCAGCTTGGGGGGTGCGCAGTACTTC | CASSLGGAQYF
TRBD1 | TRBJ2-5 | TRBV23-1 | TGCGCCAGCAGTCAACCTCCCCGAGGGACAGGGGGGACCCAGTACTTC | CASSQPPRGTGGTQYF
TRBD1 | TRBJ1-5 | TRBV15 | TGTGCCACCAGCAGACCCGGGACAGGGACCCGGAATCAGCCCCAGCATTTT | CATSRPGTGTRNQPQHF
. | TRBJ1-6 | TRBV18 | TGTGCCAGCTCACCACGGCCCCCACCCGCCACCCTCCACTTT | CASSPRPPPATLHF
TRBD2 | TRBJ2-1 | TRBV29-1 | TGCAGCGTTGAACTGGGGCATCCGGGGGAGGGGAATTCCTACAATGAGCAGTTCTTC | CSVELGHPGEGNSYNEQFF
. | TRBJ1-5 | TRBV29-1 | TGCAGCGTTGGAGGGGGTGATCAGCCCCAGCATTTT | CSVGGGDQPQHF
. | TRBJ2-2 | TRBV19 | TGTGCCAGTAGTATCACTAGCTCCACCGGGGAGCTGTTTTTT | CASSITSSTGELFF